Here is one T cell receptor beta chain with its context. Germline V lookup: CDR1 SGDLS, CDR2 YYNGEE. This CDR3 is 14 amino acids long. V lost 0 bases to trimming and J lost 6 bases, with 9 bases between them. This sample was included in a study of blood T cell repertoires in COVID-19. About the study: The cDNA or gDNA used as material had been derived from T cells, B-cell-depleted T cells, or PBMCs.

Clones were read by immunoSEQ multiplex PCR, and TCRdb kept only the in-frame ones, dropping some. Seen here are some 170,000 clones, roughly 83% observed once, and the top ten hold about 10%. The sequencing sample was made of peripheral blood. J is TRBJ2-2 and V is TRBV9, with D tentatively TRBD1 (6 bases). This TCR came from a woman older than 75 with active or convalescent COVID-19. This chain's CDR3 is CASSVEGGSGELFF. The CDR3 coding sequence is TGTGCCAGCAGCGTAGAAGGGGGTTCCGGGGAGCTGTTTTTT.